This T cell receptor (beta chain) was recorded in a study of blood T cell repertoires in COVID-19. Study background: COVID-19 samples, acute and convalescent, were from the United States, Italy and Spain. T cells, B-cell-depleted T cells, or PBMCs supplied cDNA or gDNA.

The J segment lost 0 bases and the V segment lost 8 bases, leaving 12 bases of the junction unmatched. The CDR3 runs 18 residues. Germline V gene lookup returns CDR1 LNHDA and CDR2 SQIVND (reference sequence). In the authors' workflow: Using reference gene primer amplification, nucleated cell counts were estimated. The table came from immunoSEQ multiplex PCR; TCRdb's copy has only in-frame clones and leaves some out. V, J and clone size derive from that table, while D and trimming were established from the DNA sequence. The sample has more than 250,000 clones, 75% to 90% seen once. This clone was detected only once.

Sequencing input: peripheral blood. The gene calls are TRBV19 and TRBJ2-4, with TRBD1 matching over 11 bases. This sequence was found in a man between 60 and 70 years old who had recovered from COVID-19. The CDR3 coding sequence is TGTGCCAGTGGACTCGTGGACAGGGGGCTCAGAGCCAAAAACATTCAGTACTTC. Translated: CASGLVDRGLRAKNIQYF.